Shown below are 15 T cell receptor beta chains from a single sample sequenced in a study of vaccination effects on CD4 cells after COVID-19. Within the ViraFEST assay, antigen-specific CD4+ T cells underwent expansion with viral peptide pools prior to sequencing. CD4+ T cell isolation took place after about 11 days of culture. Vaccination of participants consisted of two doses of either the BNT162b2 or mRNA-1273 vaccine. What these receptors recognize is not known. The assay was immunoSEQ multiplex PCR, and TCRdb's table has in-frame clones only and misses some. The data contain tens of thousands of clones, roughly 79% of them singletons. The source was CD4+ T cells from PBMCs cultured with SARS-CoV-2 spike peptides, collected after COVID-19 vaccination. The receptors come from a human donor who received a COVID-19 vaccine. Some clones in this sample may be carry-over from other donors' samples.

The V and J genes are TRBV9 and TRBJ1-3, with D perhaps matching TRBD1 (5 bases). V was trimmed by 2 bases and J by 4 bases, leaving 13 bases between them. The CDR3 has 15 amino acids. Germline lookup yields CDR1 SGDLS and CDR2 YYNGEE. CDR3 region: CASSVYIDSGNTIYF. CDR3 in DNA: TGTGCCAGCAGCGTCTACATCGACAGCGGAAACACCATATATTTT.

The chain has TRBV28 and TRBJ2-3, with D perhaps being TRBD1 or TRBD2 (6 bases each). The CDR3 covers 15 residues. The germline V gene has CDR1 MDHEN and CDR2 SYDVKM. Trimming cost V 7 bases and J 0 bases, with 14 bases left between them. CDR3 in DNA: TGTGCCAGCATCGATAGGGGGGTGAGCACAGATACGCAGTATTTT. Amino acid sequence: CASIDRGVSTDTQYF. Supplemented by reference TRBV28 and TRBJ2-3, the full variable domain reads DVKVTQSSRYLVKRTGEKVFLECVQDMDHENMFWYRQDPGLGLRLIYFSYDVKMKEKGDIPEGYSVSREKKERFSLILESASTNQTSMYLCASIDRGVSTDTQYFGPGTRLTVL.

The rearrangement links TRBV30 to TRBJ2-1, with no clear D. The V gene lost 1 base and the J gene lost 4 bases, with 8 bases spanning the gap. This CDR3 has 13 residues. Germline CDR1 reads GTSNPN; CDR2 reads SVGIG (reference sequence). Here the CDR3 DNA reads TGTGCCTGGAGTGCGGGCAGGTACAATGAGCAGTTCTTC. It is translated as CAWSAGRYNEQFF.

The chain uses TRBV10-2 and TRBJ1-6; D gene uncertain. The CDR3 sequence is 14 residues long. Per germline, CDR1 WSHSY and CDR2 SAAADI. Trimming took off 6 bases at V and 7 bases at J, with 13 bases between the two ends. CDR3 nucleotide sequence: TGCGCCAGCAGCTCCGACGGATCAAATTCACCCCTCCACTTT. Its translation is CASSSDGSNSPLHF.

This rearrangement joins TRBV4-1 to TRBJ1-4, with 8 bases aligning to TRBD1. This CDR3 is 18 amino acids long. CDR1 is MGHRA and CDR2 is YSYEKL in the germline V gene. V dropped 0 bases and J dropped 8; count of bases not matched to a gene: 14. The chain's CDR3 is CASSQEGAGGGIGEKLFF. DNA of the CDR3: TGCGCCAGCAGCCAAGAAGGGGCAGGGGGCGGAATAGGAGAAAAACTGTTTTTT.

The rearrangement links TRBV9 to TRBJ1-2; D not certain. The CDR3 has 12 amino acids. Between the trimmed V and J ends, which lost 3 bases and 1 base, there was a span of 4 bases. Germline CDR1 SGDLS, CDR2 YYNGEE. The CDR3 sequence is CASSGYNYGYTF. CDR3 DNA: TGTGCCAGCAGCGGATATAACTATGGCTACACCTTC.

A few counts support this clone. V and J are TRBV28 and TRBJ1-5; maybe TRBD1 (5 bases). The length of the CDR3 is 13 residues. Germline loops: CDR1 MDHEN, CDR2 SYDVKM. Trimming cost V 8 bases and J 4 bases, with 12 bases left between them. CDR3 amino acids: CASGGTANQPQHF. As DNA, the CDR3 is TGTGCCAGCGGGGGGACTGCAAATCAGCCCCAGCATTTT.

This clone was observed a few times. This sequence joins TRBV3-1 (or the pseudogene TRBV3-2) and TRBJ2-7; TRBD1 or TRBD2 may be the D gene (5 bases each). The CDR3 is 14 amino acids. Germline CDR1 is LGHDT and CDR2 is YNNKEL (reference sequence). V gave up 3 bases and J gave up 2 bases, with 11 bases separating them. CDR3 sequence: CASSHRDRAYEQYV. CDR3 in DNA: TGTGCCAGCAGCCACCGGGACCGAGCCTACGAGCAGTACGTC.

The chain is built from TRBV6-6 and TRBJ1-2, with TRBD1 matching over 7 bases. V lost 6 bases, J lost 7 bases, and 14 bases stayed unmatched. The length of the CDR3 is 15 residues. Germline values: CDR1 MNHNY, CDR2 SVGAGI (reference sequence). The CDR3 region has the DNA TGTGCCAGCAGCCCCGTAACAGGGGATCATGGTGGCTACACCTTC. It is translated as CASSPVTGDHGGYTF.

The chain is built from TRBV3-1 (or the pseudogene TRBV3-2) and TRBJ1-2; 10 positions agree with TRBD1. The trim removed 3 bases at V and 4 bases at J, leaving 8 bases unmatched. CDR3 length: 16 amino acids. The germline CDR1 and CDR2 sequences are LGHDT and YNNKEL (reference sequence). The CDR3: CASSHWDRGSSYGYTF. For the CDR3, the DNA is TGTGCCAGCAGCCACTGGGACAGGGGCTCTAGCTATGGCTACACCTTC.

The V and J genes are TRBV28 and TRBJ2-2; D possibly corresponds to TRBD1 (5 bases). This CDR3 is built from 17 residues. Germline V CDR1 and CDR2: MDHEN, SYDVKM. V shed 3 bases and J shed 6 bases, with 20 bases lying between them. As DNA, the CDR3 is TGTGCCAGCAGTTTTTCGGTGTCAGGGTCTTTGGCCGGGGAGCTGTTTTTT. It encodes CASSFSVSGSLAGELFF.

The chain has TRBV24-1 and TRBJ1-5; perhaps TRBD1 as D (5 bases). The CDR3 loop spans 13 amino acids. Germline CDR1 is KGHDR and CDR2 is SFDVKD. Trimming took 3 bases from V and 9 from J, leaving 11 bases between them. CDR3 in DNA: TGTGCCACCAGTGATGCACAGGTGGGGCCCCAGCATTTT. Translating gives CATSDAQVGPQHF.

The DNA of the CDR3 is TGTGCCAGCAGTGAGATGGACAGGGGGAGGGAGCAGTACGTC. This sequence encodes CASSEMDRGREQYV. V usage is TRBV6-1 and J usage is TRBJ2-7; 10 bases match TRBD1. Losses at the gene ends were 3 bases for V and 7 bases for J; bases not matched to a gene: 6. CDR1 and CDR2 from the germline V gene are MNHNS and SASEGT. The CDR3 extends over 14 amino acids.

This chain links TRBV5-1 with TRBJ2-3, with D possibly matching TRBD1 (5 bases). The ends were cut back, 2 bases at V and 3 bases at J, with 10 bases in the middle. Germline CDR1 SGHRS, CDR2 YFSETQ. The CDR3 has 14 residues. The CDR3 DNA is TGCGCCAGCAGCTTTACCGACAGAACAGATACGCAGTATTTT. The encoded protein is CASSFTDRTDTQYF.

The chain employs TRBV29-1 and TRBJ2-3; either TRBD1 or TRBD2 may supply D (7 bases each). V was cut by 6 bases and J by 2 bases, with 33 bases left in between. Looked up from germline, CDR1 is SQVTM and CDR2 is ANQGSEA. The CDR3 spans 20 residues. The CDR3 protein is CSVRGRAFSSGRGPTDTQYF. In DNA form, the CDR3 reads TGCAGCGTGAGGGGGCGAGCTTTCTCGTCAGGGCGGGGGCCCACAGATACGCAGTATTTT.